This T cell receptor (beta chain) was recorded in a study of T-cell reconstitution after alpha-beta-depleted transplantation in children. A note on this clonotype: Its target is not known.

During its preparation, the TCRbeta library received unique molecular identifiers. A single record per CDR3 protein comes from TCRdb applying MiXCR to the PCR reads. Found here are fewer than 550,000 distinct CDR3 sequences, around 15% of them singletons; the top ten hold approximately 29%. The CDR3 covers 17 residues. CDR1 and CDR2 from the germline V gene are KGHDR and SFDVKD. The junction had 14 bases not matched to a gene; V was cut back by 5 bases and J by 3 bases. General study findings and limits: One year after transplant, T-cell counts and diversity came mostly from newly produced T cells. In some patients, recipient T cells and intrathymic progenitors surviving conditioning explained high day-60 diversity. Where alpha-beta T cells came from about two months after transplant was reportedly several hundred expanded graft clones.

Sequencing used PBMCs, mostly from graft donor cells, obtained 360 days after TCRalphabeta/CD19-depleted stem cell transplant. The clonotype originates from a boy under two years old who had a stem cell transplant for Wiskott-Aldrich syndrome, so the T cells may come from the graft donor. This sequence joins TRBV24-1 and TRBJ2-7; TRBD1 matches 8 bases. CDR3 loop: CATSGPGGLGQDYEQYF. DNA for the CDR3: TGTGCCACCAGTGGCCCGGGTGGGCTGGGACAGGACTACGAGCAGTACTTC.